The 10 T cell receptor beta chains given below trace back to one sample, sequenced in a study of T cell responses to AZD1222 COVID-19 vaccine. The data were produced by immunoSEQ multiplex PCR, yet TCRdb's version contains in-frame clones alone and is incomplete. The data hold around 130,000 clones, with under 95% observed a single time. The sample was peripheral blood, taken on day 0 of AZD1222 vaccination. Receptors originate from an adult in good health.

This rearrangement joins TRBV3-1 (or the pseudogene TRBV3-2) to TRBJ2-2; no firm D call. CDR3 length: 15 amino acids. Trimming removed 1 base from V and 0 bases from J, with 6 bases in between. CDR1 and CDR2 (germline): LGHDT, YNNKEL (reference sequence). CDR3 region: CASSQGVANTGELFF. The DNA for the CDR3 is TGTGCCAGCAGCCAAGGCGTCGCGAACACCGGGGAGCTGTTTTTT.

The genes are TRBV28 and TRBJ1-1; D unclear. V was trimmed by 2 bases and J by 1 base, leaving 8 bases between them. Germline assignment: CDR1 MDHEN and CDR2 SYDVKM. This CDR3 has 14 residues. The CDR3 sequence is CASSLGSRNTEAFF. In nucleotides, the CDR3 is TGTGCCAGCAGTTTAGGGAGCAGGAACACTGAAGCTTTCTTT.

This sequence joins TRBV20-1 and TRBJ1-4, with TRBD1 as a possible D gene (5 bases). Per germline, CDR1 DFQATT and CDR2 SNEGSKA (reference sequence). V lost 3 bases to trimming and J lost 8 bases, with 19 bases between them. CDR3 length: 15 amino acids. Here the CDR3 DNA reads TGCAGTGCTAGTAGGGTTGAGGGGAGAGGAGAAAAACTGTTTTTT. It yields the protein CSASRVEGRGEKLFF.

The chain employs TRBV30 and TRBJ1-1; no clear D. V shed 3 bases and J shed 9 bases, with 14 bases lying between them. The V gene's germline CDR1 is GTSNPN and CDR2 SVGIG (reference sequence). The CDR3 totals 12 residues. The CDR3 spells CAWRGTTLKAFF. The CDR3 DNA follows: TGTGCCTGGAGGGGCACAACACTGAAAGCTTTCTTT. Full variable domain (outside the CDR3, taken from reference TRBV30 and TRBJ1-1): SQTIHQWPATLVQPVGSPLSLECTVEGTSNPNLYWYRQAAGRGLQLLFYSVGIGQISSEVPQNLSASRPQDRQFILSSKKLLLSDSGFYLCAWRGTTLKAFFGQGTRLTVV.

This sequence joins TRBV5-1 and TRBJ1-2; D call uncertain. Germline CDR1 is SGHRS and CDR2 is YFSETQ. With 0 bases removed from V and 5 bases from J, the gap between germline ends came to 11 bases. The CDR3 covers 14 residues. The CDR3, as DNA: TGCGCCAGCAGCTTGGGCAGGATAACGTATGGCTACACCTTC. It translates to CASSLGRITYGYTF.

The V call is TRBV29-1, the J call TRBJ1-2; tentatively, D is TRBD1 (6 bases). Germline CDR1 and CDR2: SQVTM and ANQGSEA. The CDR3 has 12 amino acids. The V end lost 4 bases, the J end lost 6 bases, and 12 bases lay between the germline ends. The CDR3 DNA sequence: TGCAGCGTTGGTTCTGGGGGCGATGGCTACACCTTC. It specifies CSVGSGGDGYTF. Drawing the rest from reference TRBV29-1 and TRBJ1-2, the complete variable domain is SAVISQKPSRDICQRGTSLTIQCQVDSQVTMMFWYRQQPGQSLTLIATANQGSEATYESGFVIDKFPISRPNLTFSTLTVSNMSPEDSSIYLCSVGSGGDGYTFGSGTRLTVV.

The chain links TRBV5-1 to TRBJ1-4; no clear D gene. Germline V gives CDR1 SGHRS, CDR2 YFSETQ. The V end was cut by 2 bases, the J end by 5 bases, with 16 bases between. The CDR3 runs to 16 residues. For the CDR3, the DNA is TGCGCCAGCAGCTTCGGGCAGGACCTTGGAAATGAAAAACTGTTTTTT. This encodes CASSFGQDLGNEKLFF.

This clone was recorded only once. The chain carries TRBV11-2 and TRBJ1-1, with D possibly TRBD1 on 6 matching bases. The V end lost 1 base, the J end lost 6 bases, and 15 bases lay between the germline ends. This CDR3 has 15 amino acids. Germline V CDR1 and CDR2: SGHAT, FQNNGV. For the CDR3, the DNA is TGTGCCAGCAGCTTAGGCCAGGGGCGTGGATCTGAAGCTTTCTTT. Its protein product is CASSLGQGRGSEAFF.

This chain connects TRBV12-3 or TRBV12-4 to TRBJ2-3; D ambiguous. This CDR3 has 13 amino acids. V lost 6 bases and J 1 base, leaving 8 bases between the germline ends. CDR3 region: CASRGSGTDTQYF. The CDR3 nucleotides are TGTGCCAGCAGGGGATCAGGCACAGATACGCAGTATTTT.

The chain combines TRBV19 with TRBJ1-1; D is uncertain. V shed 4 bases and J shed 0 bases, with 6 bases lying between them. The germline gives CDR1 LNHDA, CDR2 SQIVND (reference sequence). The CDR3 is 13 residues long. Written as DNA, the CDR3 is TGTGCCAGTAGTAGGGTGATGAACACTGAAGCTTTCTTT. It codes for CASSRVMNTEAFF.